The rows below give T cell receptor beta chains drawn from one sample of a study of CD8+ T cells in alopecia areata. Sequenced by immunoSEQ multiplex PCR; TCRdb stores in-frame clones only, minus some. The table records 120,000 or so clones, around 50% of them present only once. The specimen was NKG2D-low CD8+ T cells sorted from blood. The source is a human donor with alopecia areata. Both conserved end residues are part of each CDR3. The order of the fields is J gene, CDR3 length, V gene, CDR3 protein.

TRBJ2-7 | 15 | TRBV29-1 | CSVYGSLPRVDEQYF
TRBJ2-2 | 14 | TRBV6-4 | CASSSTGGTGELFF
TRBJ2-7 | 16 | TRBV28 | CASSPPGSGRGDEQYF
TRBJ2-1 | 16 | TRBV7-9 | CASQTSRMLVGDEQFF
TRBJ2-7 | 12 | TRBV5-1 | CASSWTGGEQYF
TRBJ2-1 | 13 | TRBV29-1 | CSVETGGDNEQFF
TRBJ1-5 | 14 | TRBV30 | CAWSETGSNQPQHF
TRBJ1-1 | 16 | TRBV2 | CASSETRTGANTEAFF
TRBJ1-3 | 12 | TRBV5-6 | CASRAGGNTIYF
TRBJ2-1 | 14 | TRBV29-1 | CSVLLAGVEDEQFF
TRBJ2-7 | 12 | TRBV29-1 | CSVTGQGTEQYF
TRBJ1-4 | 16 | TRBV6-1 | CASSEAPDGTREKLFF
TRBJ1-1 | 12 | TRBV30 | CAWSRGDTEAFF
TRBJ2-3 | 11 | TRBV27 | CASSFADTQYF
TRBJ2-1 | 15 | TRBV5-6 | CASSLEPMGYNEQFF
TRBJ1-6 | 12 | TRBV29-1 | CSVRQDNSPLHF
TRBJ2-2 | 18 | TRBV14 | CASSQAGSQIMNTGELFF